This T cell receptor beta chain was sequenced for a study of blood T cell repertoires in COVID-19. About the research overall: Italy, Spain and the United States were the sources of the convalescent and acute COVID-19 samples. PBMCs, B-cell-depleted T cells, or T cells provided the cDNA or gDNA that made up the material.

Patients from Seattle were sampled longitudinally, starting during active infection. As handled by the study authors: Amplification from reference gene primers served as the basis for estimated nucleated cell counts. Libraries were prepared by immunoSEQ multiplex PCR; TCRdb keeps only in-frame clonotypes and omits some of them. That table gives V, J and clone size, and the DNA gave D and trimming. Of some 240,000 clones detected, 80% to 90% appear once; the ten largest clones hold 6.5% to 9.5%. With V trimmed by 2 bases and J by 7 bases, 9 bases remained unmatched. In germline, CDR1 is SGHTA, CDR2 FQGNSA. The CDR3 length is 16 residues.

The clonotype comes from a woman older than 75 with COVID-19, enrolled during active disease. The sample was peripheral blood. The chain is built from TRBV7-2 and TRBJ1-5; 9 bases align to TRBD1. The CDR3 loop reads CASSLLVGQGAQPQHF. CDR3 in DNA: TGTGCCAGCAGCTTACTCGTGGGACAGGGCGCCCAGCCCCAGCATTTT.